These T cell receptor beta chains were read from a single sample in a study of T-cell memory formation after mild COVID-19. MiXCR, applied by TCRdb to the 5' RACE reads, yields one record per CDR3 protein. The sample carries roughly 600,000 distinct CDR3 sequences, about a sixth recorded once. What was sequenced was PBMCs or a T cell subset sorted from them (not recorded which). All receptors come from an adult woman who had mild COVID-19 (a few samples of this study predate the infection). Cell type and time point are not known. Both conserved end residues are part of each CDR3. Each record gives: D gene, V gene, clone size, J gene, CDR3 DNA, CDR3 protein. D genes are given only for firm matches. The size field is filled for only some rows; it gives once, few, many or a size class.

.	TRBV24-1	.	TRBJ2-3	TGTGCCACCAGTGAGGAACAGAACACAGATACGCAGTATTTT	CATSEEQNTDTQYF
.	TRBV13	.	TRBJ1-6	TGTGCCAGCAGCCAAAGGGGGTTGACCGGGTTATGCTTT	CASSQRGLTGLCF
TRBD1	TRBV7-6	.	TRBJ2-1	TGTGCCAGTGCGACAGGGAGCTCCTACAATGAGCAGTTCTTC	CASATGSSYNEQFF
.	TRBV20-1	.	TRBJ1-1	TGCAGTGCCCGGGGCACGGGGATGAACACTGAAGCTTTCTTT	CSARGTGMNTEAFF
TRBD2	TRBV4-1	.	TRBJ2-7	TGCGCCAGCAGCCCATTAGCGGGGGGGACCTACGAGCAGTACTTC	CASSPLAGGTYEQYF
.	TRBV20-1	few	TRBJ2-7	TGCAGTGCTAGCCCTCGTGGCGGGGCTCTAGGAGCCTACGAGCAGTACTTC	CSASPRGGALGAYEQYF
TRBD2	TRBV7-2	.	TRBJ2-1	TGTGCCAGCAGCTTAGAGCTTCTAGCGGGAGGTTACAATGAGCAGTTCTTC	CASSLELLAGGYNEQFF
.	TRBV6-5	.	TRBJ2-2	TGTGCCAGCATGTTCGGGAAGGGGAACACCGGGGAGCTGTTTTTT	CASMFGKGNTGELFF
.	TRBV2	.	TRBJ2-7	TGTGCCACCCGCCGGCTCTTAAACCTCTCCTACGAGCAGTACTTC	CATRRLLNLSYEQYF
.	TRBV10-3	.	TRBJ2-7	TGTGCCATCAGTGAGACTGTGGGGTCTGGGCAGTACTTC	CAISETVGSGQYF
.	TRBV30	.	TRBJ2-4	TGTGCCTGGAGTGTCTCCTCCCCTCGGGCGGTAGCCAAAAACATTCAGTACTTC	CAWSVSSPRAVAKNIQYF
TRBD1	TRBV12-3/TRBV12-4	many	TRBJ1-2	TGTGCCAGCAGGGCGACAGGGATAAGGTACACCTTC	CASRATGIRYTF
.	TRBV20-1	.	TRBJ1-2	TGCAGTGCTAGCATCCCCCCCAATCTCGAGAGCTACACCTTC	CSASIPPNLESYTF
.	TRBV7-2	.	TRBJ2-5	TGTGCCAGCACCACCGACAGACAAGAGACCCAGTACTTC	CASTTDRQETQYF
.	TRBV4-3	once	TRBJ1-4	TGCGCCAGCAGCCAAGGGGCGGATTATGCAACTAATGAAAAACTGTTTTTT	CASSQGADYATNEKLFF
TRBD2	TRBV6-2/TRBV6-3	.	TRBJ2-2	TGTGCCAGCAGATCTAGCGGGAGAAAAACCGGGGAGCTGTTTTTT	CASRSSGRKTGELFF
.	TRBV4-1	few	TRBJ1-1	TGCGCCAGCAGCCCCCGGGCTATGAACACTGAAGCTTTCTTT	CASSPRAMNTEAFF
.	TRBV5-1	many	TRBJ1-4	TGCGCCAGCAGCTTGGCCCCCGCAACTAATGAAAAACTGTTTTTT	CASSLAPATNEKLFF
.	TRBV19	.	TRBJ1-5	TGTGCCAGTAGTATATGGGATGGGCAGCCCCAGCATTTT	CASSIWDGQPQHF
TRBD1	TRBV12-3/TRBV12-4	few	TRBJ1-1	TGTGCCAGCAGGGAGACAGGGGGTGATACTGAAGCTTTCTTT	CASRETGGDTEAFF
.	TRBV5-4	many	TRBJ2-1	TGTGCCAGCAGCTTGGATGGGACTTCGTACAATGAGCAGTTCTTC	CASSLDGTSYNEQFF
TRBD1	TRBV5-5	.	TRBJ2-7	TGTGCCAGCAGCTATGGGACAGCTACCCGCTACGAGCAGTACTTC	CASSYGTATRYEQYF
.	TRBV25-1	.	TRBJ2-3	TGTGCCAGCAGTGATTCCCATAGCGAGTCGCACTCGATCACAGATACGCAGTATTTT	CASSDSHSESHSITDTQYF
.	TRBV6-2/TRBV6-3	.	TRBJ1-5	TGTGCCAGCAGTTATGTAATGAGCAATCAGCCCCAGCATTTT	CASSYVMSNQPQHF
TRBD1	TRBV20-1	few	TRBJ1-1	TGCAGTGCTAGGAGATCGGGACAGGGGAACACTGAAGCTTTCTTT	CSARRSGQGNTEAFF
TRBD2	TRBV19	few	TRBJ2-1	TGTGCCAGTAGTGGTATTAGACTAGCGGGAAGGTCCTACAATGAGCAGTTCTTC	CASSGIRLAGRSYNEQFF
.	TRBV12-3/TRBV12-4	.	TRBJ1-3	TGTGCCAGCAGTTTTAGCGGCGGGGGAAACACCATATATTTT	CASSFSGGGNTIYF
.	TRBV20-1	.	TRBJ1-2	TGCAGTGCTAGCCCCGGGGCTGGCTACACCTTC	CSASPGAGYTF
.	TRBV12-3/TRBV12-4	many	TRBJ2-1	TGTGCCAGCAGTGTACCTCCTAGTGAGCAGTTCTTC	CASSVPPSEQFF
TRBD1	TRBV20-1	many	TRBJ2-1	TGCAGTGCTAGTAGGGGGCCTACCTACAATGAGCAGTTCTTC	CSASRGPTYNEQFF
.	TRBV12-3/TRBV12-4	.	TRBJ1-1	TGTGCCAGCAGTTTAGGGCAGGGGACCACTGAAGCCTTCTTT	CASSLGQGTTEAFF
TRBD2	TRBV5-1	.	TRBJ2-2	TGCGCCACCACAGGCCCTAGCGGGATTTACACCGGGGAGCTGTTTTTT	CATTGPSGIYTGELFF
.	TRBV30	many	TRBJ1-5	TGTGCCTGGAGTAGGGGGATCGATCAGCCCCAGCATTTT	CAWSRGIDQPQHF
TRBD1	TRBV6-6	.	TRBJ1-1	TGTGCCAGCAGTGATCGCTCCGGGACAGGGGGCTTACGGAACACTGAAGCTTTCTTT	CASSDRSGTGGLRNTEAFF
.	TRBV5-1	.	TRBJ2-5	TGCGCCAGCAGCTTGATCGGGGGGACAGCGGAGGAGACCCAGTACTTC	CASSLIGGTAEETQYF
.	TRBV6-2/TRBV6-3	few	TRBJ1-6	TGTGCCAGCAACGACGTGAGCTCCTATAATTCACCCCTCCACTTT	CASNDVSSYNSPLHF
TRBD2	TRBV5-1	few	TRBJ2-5	TGCGCCAGCAGCAACGGGGGGGCGAAAGAGACCCAGTACTTC	CASSNGGAKETQYF
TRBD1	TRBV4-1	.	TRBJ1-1	TGCGCCAGCAGCCGCCGGCCCCGGGACAGGGGGCGGGACACTGAAGCTTTCTTT	CASSRRPRDRGRDTEAFF
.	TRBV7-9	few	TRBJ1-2	TGTGCCAGCAGCCGTGGGAGAAACTATGGCTACACCTTC	CASSRGRNYGYTF
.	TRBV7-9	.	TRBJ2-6	TGTGCCAGCAGCTTAGGGCGTGTCAACTCTGGGGCCAACGTCCTGACTTTC	CASSLGRVNSGANVLTF
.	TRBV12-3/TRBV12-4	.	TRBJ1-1	TGTGCCAGCAGCCACGGGTTCAACGAAGCTTTCTTT	CASSHGFNEAFF
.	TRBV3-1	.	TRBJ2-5	TGTGCCAGCAGCCAGCCTAGGGTCCTACAAGAGACCCAGTACTTC	CASSQPRVLQETQYF
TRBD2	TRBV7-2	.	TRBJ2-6	TGTGCCAGCAGCTTATTTAGGGGAGGGGTCTCTGGGGCCAACGTCCTGACTTTC	CASSLFRGGVSGANVLTF
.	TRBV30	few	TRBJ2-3	TGTGCCTGGAGTGCGCCAGATACGCAGTATTTT	CAWSAPDTQYF
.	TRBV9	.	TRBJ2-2	TGTGCCAGCAACCTTAGGGGGGGCACCGGGGAGCTGTTTTTT	CASNLRGGTGELFF
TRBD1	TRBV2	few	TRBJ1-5	TGTGCCAGCAGTGTTCAAGGACAGGGTTATCAGCCCCAGCATTTT	CASSVQGQGYQPQHF
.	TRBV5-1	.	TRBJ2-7	TGCGCCAGCAGCTTTGGGCACAACGCGGTCGAGCAGTACTTC	CASSFGHNAVEQYF